Sequencing of this T cell receptor beta chain was carried out in a study of PD-1 blockade in classical Hodgkin lymphoma. The CDR3 is made up of 13 amino acids. V gave up 4 bases and J gave up 2 bases, with 9 bases separating them. The germline V gene encodes CDR1 SGHRS and CDR2 YFSETQ. Points on this clone: Antigen specificity is unknown.

Produced via immunoSEQ multiplex PCR; TCRdb's table is partial and in-frame only. The data show 60,000 to 75,000 clones, about 92% seen once. Overall study findings and caveats: A significant rise in TCR diversity by C4D1 was seen for CD4+ but not CD8+ cells.

In every patient, relapse followed autologous stem cell transplantation, while exposure to brentuximab vedotin differed. Complete response, partial response or progressive disease was recorded as best response. Specimen: peripheral blood mononuclear cells (PBMCs), collected at baseline. The chain links TRBV5-1 to TRBJ2-5; D gene ambiguous. The sequence was collected from a human donor with classical Hodgkin lymphoma. For the CDR3, the DNA is TGCGCCAGCAGCCCCCAGAGGCAAGAGACCCAGTACTTC. The encoded protein is CASSPQRQETQYF.